The clone carrying this T cell receptor (beta chain) was recorded once. What it recognizes is unknown. The sample belongs to a study of vaccination and CD4 T cells after COVID-19. Study results and limitations: Going from around 20 to 38, median SARS-CoV-2-reactive clonotypes did not rise significantly.

Trimming cost V 2 bases and J 5 bases, with 7 bases left between them. This CDR3 spans 13 amino acids. Germline V CDR1 and CDR2: SNHLY, FYNNEI. Treatment defined: approximately nine-day PBMC culture with coronavirus spike peptide pools or control peptides (ViraFEST assay). With peptide pools, ViraFEST first expanded antigen-specific T cells and afterwards sequenced their TCRs. The authors isolated CD4+ T cells by negative selection after around 11 days of culture. Sequencing of cultured CD4+ T cell DNA used the Oncomine TCR Beta short-read assay. TCRdb processed the PCR reads anew with MiXCR; each CDR3 protein has one entry. The sample records about 4,500 distinct CDR3 sequences, approximately 52% being singletons.

Source material: CD4+ T cells from blood, cultured in vitro. V and J are TRBV2 and TRBJ1-5; D not certain. This sequence originates from a human donor who had recovered from COVID-19. The CDR3 DNA reads TGTGCCAGCAGTGAAAGGGAATATCAGCCCCAGCATTTT. This codes for CASSEREYQPQHF.